Reported below is one T cell receptor beta chain. These data come from a study of cytomegalovirus exposure and HLA in healthy donors. 13 Jbeta primers and 60 Vbeta primers were used for the PCR. Sequenced by immunoSEQ multiplex PCR; TCRdb stores in-frame clones only, minus some. The sample has some 250,000 clones, about 81% seen once. Trimming left V 5 bases short and J 5 bases short, with 13 bases between. CDR3 length: 13 residues. Germline lookup yields CDR1 SGHNT and CDR2 YENEEA. This clonotype originated in a middle-aged woman in good health and CMV-seropositive. What was sequenced was PBMCs. The chain combines TRBV11-3 with TRBJ2-7, with D tentatively TRBD2 (5 bases). The CDR3 DNA follows: TGTGCCAGCAGCCTGGGGAGAACACACGAGCAGTACTTC. Protein sequence: CASSLGRTHEQYF.